This T cell receptor (beta chain) was captured in a study of read filtering for tumor transcriptome and immune sequencing. This library used 300 to 450 ng RNA and molecular barcoded adaptors spanning alpha/delta and beta/gamma chains. TCRdb called the reads again in MiXCR, with one record for every CDR3 protein. This sample yields over 80,000 distinct CDR3 sequences, of which over 9% are seen a single time; about 15% belongs to the top ten. Ten or more counts support this clonotype. From germline, CDR1 is LGHDT and CDR2 YNNKEL (reference sequence). Losses at the gene ends were 2 bases for V and 3 bases for J; bases not matched to a gene: 7. The CDR3 runs to 18 residues.

The chain combines TRBV3-1 with TRBJ2-3; 14 nucleotides line up with TRBD2. This receptor was obtained from a donor aged 40 or over with multiple myeloma. Sequencing was performed on a population of CD138-negative cells sorted from bone marrow. In nucleotides, the CDR3 is TGTGCCAGCAGCCAACCCACGGGACTAGCGGGAGTAACAGATACGCAGTATTTT. Its translation is CASSQPTGLAGVTDTQYF.